The 14 T cell receptor beta chains below all came from one sample that was sequenced in a study of CD8+ T cells in alopecia areata. Extraction and reverse transcription of RNA yielded cDNA as the sequencing template. Produced via immunoSEQ multiplex PCR; TCRdb's table is partial and in-frame only. The sample carries 200,000 to 250,000 clones, 64% recorded once. Treatment of the sample: oral pan-JAK inhibitor, 5-10 mg twice daily. This material consisted of CD4+ T cells sorted from blood, taken at week 4, from a patient treated with tofacitinib. The receptors derive from a human donor with alopecia areata.

V and J are TRBV21-1 and TRBJ1-6; the table's TRBD1 call for D was not verified on the DNA. TRBV21-1 counts as a pseudogene. The CDR3 totals 15 residues. CDR3 protein: CASSNTRTGESPLHF. CDR3 DNA sequence: TGTGCCAGCAGCAATACCAGGACAGGGGAATCACCCCTCCACTTT.

As DNA, the CDR3 is TGTGCCAGCAGCTTCCTAACGGGACTAGAGAACACCGGGGAGCTGTTTTTT. As protein: CASSFLTGLENTGELFF. This sequence joins TRBV7-9 and TRBJ2-2; TRBD2 aligns across 8 bases. Germline CDR1 SEHNR, CDR2 FQNEAQ (reference sequence). V was clipped by 3 bases and J by 1 base; unmatched bases: 7. The CDR3 covers 17 residues.

This chain joins TRBV19 and TRBJ1-4, with D hard to call. Germline V gene lookup returns CDR1 LNHDA and CDR2 SQIVND (reference sequence). CDR3 size: 14 residues. The germline V and J ends were trimmed by 6 bases and 7 bases, with 15 bases remaining between them. The CDR3 bases are TGTGCCAGTAGCCCCCCCGGGATGGGTGAAAAACTGTTTTTT. The encoded protein is CASSPPGMGEKLFF.

As concerns this clone: Other DNA variants within this sample encode the same CDR3. The chain couples TRBV11-2 to TRBJ1-2, with D perhaps matching TRBD1 (6 bases). Germline-derived CDR1 and CDR2 are SGHAT and FQNNGV. The CDR3 loop spans 13 amino acids. Trimming took off 5 bases at V and 3 bases at J, with 10 bases between the two ends. DNA of the CDR3: TGTGCCAGCAGCCCGGGACAAGACTATGGCTACACCTTC. Translating it yields CASSPGQDYGYTF.

The rearrangement links TRBV23-1 to TRBJ2-3, with 11 bases that match TRBD2. TRBV23-1 is annotated as an ORF whose role is uncertain. J gave up 5 bases and V 0 bases, and 7 bases lay outside the gene matches. The CDR3 has 17 amino acids. In DNA form, the CDR3 reads TGCGCCAGCAGTCAATCCTTAGCGGGGGGGCCGGTAGATACGCAGTATTTT. It yields the protein CASSQSLAGGPVDTQYF.

This clone was observed once. V is TRBV4-3 and J is TRBJ1-1; the D is unclear. Deletions cut 2 bases from V and 1 base from J, with 8 bases between. Per the germline V gene, CDR1 is LGHNA and CDR2 is YSLEER. CDR3 length equals 14 residues. This CDR3 reads CASSQQERNTEAFF. The CDR3, as DNA: TGCGCCAGCAGCCAACAGGAGAGGAACACTGAAGCTTTCTTT.

The chain recombines TRBV5-6 with TRBJ1-1; tentative D call: TRBD1 (5 bases). In germline, CDR1 is SGHDT, CDR2 YYEEEE. The CDR3 runs 14 residues. The V and J ends lost 1 base and 9 bases respectively, with 16 bases between them. The CDR3 nucleotides read TGTGCCAGCAGCTTGCAGGGCACCTCGAGCCAAGCTTTCTTT. It encodes CASSLQGTSSQAFF.

The chain has TRBV27 and TRBJ2-2; unclear D gene. Germline V gene data show CDR1 as MNHEY and CDR2 as SMNVEV (reference sequence). V lost 6 bases, J lost 4 bases, and 6 bases lay in between. The CDR3 sequence is 12 residues long. In nucleotides, the CDR3 is TGTGCCAGCAGCCCGGTCACCGGGGAGCTGTTTTTT. Encoded protein: CASSPVTGELFF.

This clone has a handful of counts. The chain combines TRBV7-2 with TRBJ2-7; TRBD2 matches at 9 bases. After removal of 4 bases from V and 2 bases from J, the junction contained 3 bases not matched to a gene. The length of the CDR3 is 14 residues. Germline V gene lookup returns CDR1 SGHTA and CDR2 FQGNSA. The DNA for the CDR3 is TGTGCCAGCAGCTCCGGACTAGCGACCTACGAGCAGTACTTC. Protein: CASSSGLATYEQYF. Supplemented by reference TRBV7-2 and TRBJ2-7, the full variable domain reads GAGVSQSPSNKVTEKGKDVELRCDPISGHTALYWYRQSLGQGLEFLIYFQGNSAPDKSGLPSDRFSAERTGGSVSTLTIQRTQQEDSAVYLCASSSGLATYEQYFGPGTRLTVT.

The DNA of the CDR3 is TGTGCCAGCACCCCCGACTCGGTTGGAAGTAGGGAGCAGTTCTTC. The encoded protein is CASTPDSVGSREQFF. This chain connects TRBV7-2 to TRBJ2-1; D remains unclear. V was pared by 7 bases and J by 10 bases, with 23 bases between. Germline V gene data show CDR1 as SGHTA and CDR2 as FQGNSA. This CDR3 contains 15 residues.

The V gene is TRBV6-5, the J gene TRBJ1-4, with TRBD1 identical over 10 bases. The CDR3 sequence is 15 residues long. The V segment lost 4 bases and the J segment 5 bases; nucleotides outside the gene matches: 4. Germline-derived CDR1 and CDR2 are MNHEY and SVGAGI. The CDR3 sequence: CASSLRTGGNEKLFF. CDR3 bases: TGTGCCAGCAGTTTACGGACAGGGGGAAATGAAAAACTGTTTTTT.

This clone was observed a handful of times. The gene calls are TRBV11-2 and TRBJ2-3, with TRBD2 as a possible D gene (6 bases). The CDR3 consists of 14 residues. V was pared by 6 bases and J by 7 bases, with 17 bases between. CDR1 and CDR2 from the germline V gene are SGHAT and FQNNGV. CDR3 amino acids: CASRGLLDRNTQYF. The CDR3 coding sequence is TGTGCCAGCAGGGGACTGCTAGATCGAAATACGCAGTATTTT.

The chain employs TRBV27 and TRBJ2-7; TRBD2 matches at 10 bases. Germline V lookup: CDR1 MNHEY, CDR2 SMNVEV (reference sequence). The V gene end was trimmed by 6 bases and the J gene end by 3 bases; junction bases not matched to a gene: 2. This CDR3 comprises 13 residues. CDR3 coding DNA: TGTGCCAGCAGACTAGCGGGGAACTACGAGCAGTACTTC. Translated: CASRLAGNYEQYF.

The CDR3 spells CASSLSLGETQYF. CDR3 DNA sequence: TGTGCCAGCAGTTTATCACTCGGGGAGACCCAGTACTTC. This chain links TRBV27 with TRBJ2-5; no firm D call. V was pared by 0 bases and J by 5 bases, with 7 bases between. CDR1 is MNHEY and CDR2 is SMNVEV in the germline V gene (reference sequence). The length of the CDR3 is 13 residues.